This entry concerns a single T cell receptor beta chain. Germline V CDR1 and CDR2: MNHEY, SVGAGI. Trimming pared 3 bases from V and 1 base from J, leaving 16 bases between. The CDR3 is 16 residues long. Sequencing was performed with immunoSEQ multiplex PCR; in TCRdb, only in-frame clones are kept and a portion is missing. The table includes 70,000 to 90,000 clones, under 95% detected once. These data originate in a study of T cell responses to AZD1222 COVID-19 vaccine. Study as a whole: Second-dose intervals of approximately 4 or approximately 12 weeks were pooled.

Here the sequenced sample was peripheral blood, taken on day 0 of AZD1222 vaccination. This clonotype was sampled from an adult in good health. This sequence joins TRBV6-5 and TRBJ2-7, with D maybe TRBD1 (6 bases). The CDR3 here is CASSYRRWQGSYEQYF. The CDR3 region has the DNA TGTGCCAGCAGTTATCGTCGATGGCAGGGGTCCTACGAGCAGTACTTC.